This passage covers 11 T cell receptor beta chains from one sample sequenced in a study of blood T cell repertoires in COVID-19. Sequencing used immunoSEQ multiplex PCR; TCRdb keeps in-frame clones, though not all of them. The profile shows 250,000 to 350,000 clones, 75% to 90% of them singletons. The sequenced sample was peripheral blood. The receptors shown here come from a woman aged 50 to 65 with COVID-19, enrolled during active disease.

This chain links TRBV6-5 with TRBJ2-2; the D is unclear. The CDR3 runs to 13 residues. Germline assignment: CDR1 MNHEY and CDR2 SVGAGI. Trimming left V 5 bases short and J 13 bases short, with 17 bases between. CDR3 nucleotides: TGTGCCAGCAGTAATCCTATTCCCGCTGCGCTGTTTTTT. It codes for CASSNPIPAALFF.

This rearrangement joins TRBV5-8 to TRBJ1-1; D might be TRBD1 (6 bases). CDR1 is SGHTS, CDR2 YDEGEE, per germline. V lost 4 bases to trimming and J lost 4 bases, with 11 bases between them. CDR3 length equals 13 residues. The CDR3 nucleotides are TGTGCCAGCAGCAGGGACAACCTCACTGAAGCTTTCTTT. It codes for CASSRDNLTEAFF.

CDR3: CATSTRDRAQSNYGYTF. In DNA, the CDR3 is TGTGCCACCAGCACCCGGGACAGAGCACAATCTAACTATGGCTACACCTTC. The rearrangement uses TRBV15 and TRBJ1-2; 7 bases match TRBD1. In germline, CDR1 is LNHNV, CDR2 YYDKDF (reference sequence). The length of the CDR3 is 17 residues. V shed 4 bases, J shed 0 bases, and the junction held 11 bases outside the gene matches.

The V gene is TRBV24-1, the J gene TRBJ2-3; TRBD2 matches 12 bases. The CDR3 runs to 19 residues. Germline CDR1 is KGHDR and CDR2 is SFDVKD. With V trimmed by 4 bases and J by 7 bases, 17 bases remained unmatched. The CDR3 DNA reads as TGTGCCACCAGTGAGCCTTTGGGACCGGGACTAGCGGGCCCTTATACGCAGTATTTT. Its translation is CATSEPLGPGLAGPYTQYF.

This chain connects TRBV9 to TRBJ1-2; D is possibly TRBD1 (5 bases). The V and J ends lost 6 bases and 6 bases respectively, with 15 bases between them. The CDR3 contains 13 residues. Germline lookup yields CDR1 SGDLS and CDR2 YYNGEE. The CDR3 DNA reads TGTGCCAGCACCCCCGTGGCAGGGAATGGCTACACCTTC. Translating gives CASTPVAGNGYTF.

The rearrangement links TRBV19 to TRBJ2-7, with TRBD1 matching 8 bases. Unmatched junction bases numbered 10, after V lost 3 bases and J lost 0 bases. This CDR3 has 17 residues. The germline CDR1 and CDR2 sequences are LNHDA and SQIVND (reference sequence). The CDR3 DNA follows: TGTGCCAGTAGTATGGTCCCAACAGGGGGAATCTCCTACGAGCAGTACTTC. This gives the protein CASSMVPTGGISYEQYF.

CDR3 protein: CASSSRLLAGSYEQYF. The CDR3 nucleotides read TGTGCCAGCAGTTCCCGATTACTAGCGGGATCCTACGAGCAGTACTTC. V is TRBV6-9 and J is TRBJ2-7; the match to TRBD2 covers 10 bases. The CDR3 spans 16 residues. V gave up 4 bases and J gave up 1 base; unmatched junction bases: 7. Germline CDR1 MNHGY, CDR2 SVAAGI.

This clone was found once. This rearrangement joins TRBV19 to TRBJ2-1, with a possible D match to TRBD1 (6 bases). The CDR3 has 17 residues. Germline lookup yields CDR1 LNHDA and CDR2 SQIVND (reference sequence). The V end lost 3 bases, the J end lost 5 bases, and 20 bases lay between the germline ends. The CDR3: CASSIFLGSTGNNEQFF. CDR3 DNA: TGTGCCAGTAGTATTTTTCTTGGGTCAACAGGGAACAATGAGCAGTTCTTC.

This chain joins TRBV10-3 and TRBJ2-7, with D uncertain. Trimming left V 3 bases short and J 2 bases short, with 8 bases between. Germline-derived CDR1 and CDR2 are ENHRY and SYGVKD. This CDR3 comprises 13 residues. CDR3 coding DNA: TGTGCCATCAGTGATGTACAGACCTACGAGCAGTACTTC. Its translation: CAISDVQTYEQYF.

CDR3 residues: CASSKWTSSTDTQYF. The DNA of the CDR3 is TGCGCCAGCAGCAAATGGACATCTAGCACAGATACGCAGTATTTT. This chain links TRBV5-1 with TRBJ2-3, with a possible D match to TRBD1 (5 bases). The V and J ends lost 4 bases and 0 bases respectively, with 12 bases between them. The CDR3 loop spans 15 amino acids. CDR1 is SGHRS and CDR2 is YFSETQ in the germline V gene. Using reference TRBV5-1 and TRBJ2-3 for the parts outside the CDR3, the full variable domain is KAGVTQTPRYLIKTRGQQVTLSCSPISGHRSVSWYQQTPGQGLQFLFEYFSETQRNKGNFPGRFSGRQFSNSRSEMNVSTLELGDSALYLCASSKWTSSTDTQYFGPGTRLTVL.

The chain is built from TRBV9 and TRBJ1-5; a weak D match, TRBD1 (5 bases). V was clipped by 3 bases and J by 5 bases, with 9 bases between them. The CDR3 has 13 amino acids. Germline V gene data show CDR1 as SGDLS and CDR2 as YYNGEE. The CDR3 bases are TGTGCCAGCAGCGGGGGCCTCGATCAGCCCCAGCATTTT. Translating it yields CASSGGLDQPQHF.